The 3 T cell receptor beta chains reported below all come from one sample, sequenced in a study of T-cell reconstitution after alpha-beta-depleted transplantation in children. Molecular barcoding with unique molecular identifiers was used for the TCRbeta library. TCRdb reprocessed the PCR reads via MiXCR and lists one record per CDR3 protein. This table has about 580,000 distinct CDR3 sequences, under 30% appearing once. The source was PBMCs, mostly from graft donor cells, collected 360 days after TCRalphabeta/CD19-depleted stem cell transplant. The receptor set was obtained from a boy in the first two years of life who had a stem cell transplant for acute myeloid leukemia, so the T cells may come from the graft donor.

This clonotype was seen ten or more times. V is TRBV20-1 and J is TRBJ2-1, with D hard to call. The CDR3 has 11 amino acids. The V end lost 3 bases, the J end lost 6 bases, and 6 bases lay between the germline ends. Germline-derived CDR1 and CDR2 are DFQATT and SNEGSKA (reference sequence). The chain's CDR3 is CSASLANEQFF. The CDR3 coding sequence is TGCAGTGCTAGCCTCGCCAATGAGCAGTTCTTC.

CDR3 amino acids: CASSLRGQYNEQFF. The CDR3 DNA reads as TGTGCCAGCAGTTTAAGGGGACAGTACAATGAGCAGTTCTTC. The rearrangement joins TRBV27 to TRBJ2-1, with 7 bases identical to TRBD1. V shed 2 bases and J 4 bases; nucleotides not matched to a gene: 2. CDR1 MNHEY and CDR2 SMNVEV come from the germline V gene (reference sequence). The CDR3 totals 14 residues.

The genes are TRBV15 and TRBJ2-2, with a tentative D call TRBD1 (7 bases). This CDR3 has 15 residues. Germline loops: CDR1 LNHNV, CDR2 YYDKDF (reference sequence). V lost 0 bases, J lost 8 bases, and 13 bases lay in between. CDR3 sequence (DNA): TGTGCCACCAGCAGAGACAGGGGGAGGATTGGGGAGCTGTTTTTT. It yields the protein CATSRDRGRIGELFF. The full variable domain, in which reference TRBV15 and TRBJ2-2 provide the parts outside the CDR3, is DAMVIQNPRYQVTQFGKPVTLSCSQTLNHNVMYWYQQKSSQAPKLLFHYYDKDFNNEADTPDNFQSRRPNTSFCFLDIRSPGLGDTAMYLCATSRDRGRIGELFFGEGSRLTVL.